This section outlines one TCR beta chain sequence together with its context. The data were taken from a study of shared clonotypes between healthy human individuals. Measured with immunoSEQ multiplex PCR; TCRdb has only the in-frame clones, and not every one. The sample yields about 1 million clones, more than 60% seen once. Germline V CDR1 and CDR2: PRHDT, FYEKMQ (reference sequence). The V end was cut by 5 bases, the J end by 7 bases, with 12 bases between. The length of the CDR3 is 12 residues. The sequenced sample was memory CD4+ T cells sorted from blood. Subset denoted: CD45RA-negative fraction. The sequence came from a man aged 18 to 29 in good health. The chain has TRBV13 and TRBJ2-7; the D is unclear. CDR3 nucleotide sequence: TGTGCCAGCAGCACCCGGACGGGTGAGCAGTACTTC. As protein: CASSTRTGEQYF.